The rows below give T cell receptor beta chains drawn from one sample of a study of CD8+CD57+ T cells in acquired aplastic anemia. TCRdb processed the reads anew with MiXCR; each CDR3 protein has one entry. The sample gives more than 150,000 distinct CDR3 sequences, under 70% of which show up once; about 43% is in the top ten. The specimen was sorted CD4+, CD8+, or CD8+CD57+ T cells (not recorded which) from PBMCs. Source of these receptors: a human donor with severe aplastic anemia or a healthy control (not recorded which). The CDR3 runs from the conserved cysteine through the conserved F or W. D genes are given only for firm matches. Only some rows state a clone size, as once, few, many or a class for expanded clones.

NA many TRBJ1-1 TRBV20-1 TGCAGTCTAATCCCTAAAGATAATTCACACTGGGCTTTCTTT CSLIPKDNSHWAFF
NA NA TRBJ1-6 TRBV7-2 TGTGCCAGCAGTGACAGCTCCTATAATTCACCCCTCCACTTT CASSDSSYNSPLHF
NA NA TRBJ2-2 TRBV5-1 TGCGCCAGCAGCACGGGCTCTAAGCCCGGGGAGCTGTTTTTT CASSTGSKPGELFF
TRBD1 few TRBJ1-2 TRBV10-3 TGTGCCATCAGTGAGTCCTCGGACAGGGATGGCTACACCTTC CAISESSDRDGYTF
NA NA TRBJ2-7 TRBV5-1 TGCGCCAGCAGCTTGGTTGTGGGTAACTACGAGCAGTACTTC CASSLVVGNYEQYF
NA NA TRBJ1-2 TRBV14 TGTGCCAGCAGCCAAGATGTCGGCTATGGCTACACCTTC CASSQDVGYGYTF
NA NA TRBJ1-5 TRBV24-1 TGTGCTAGCCGGCGGCTTAGCAATCAGCCCCAGCATTTT CASRRLSNQPQHF
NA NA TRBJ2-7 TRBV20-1 TGCAGTGCTAGAAGCGACACGAAGCAGTACTTC CSARSDTKQYF
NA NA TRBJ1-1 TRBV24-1 TGTGCCACCAGTGATTTCTCCCGGGACACTGAAGCTTTCTTT CATSDFSRDTEAFF
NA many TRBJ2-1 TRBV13 TGTGCCAGCAGTCCCCGGGTCAGCTCCTACAATGAGCAGTTCTTC CASSPRVSSYNEQFF
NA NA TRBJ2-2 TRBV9 TGTGCCAGCAGCCGGATGTTAGCGAACACCGGGGAGCTGTTTTTT CASSRMLANTGELFF
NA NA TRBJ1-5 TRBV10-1 TGCGCCATACCGACGTCCAATCAGCCCCAGCATTTT CAIPTSNQPQHF
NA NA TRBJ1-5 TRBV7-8 TGTGCCAGCAGCTCGAGTACAGGGCGGGGACAGCCCCAGCATTTT CASSSSTGRGQPQHF
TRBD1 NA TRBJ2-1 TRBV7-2 TGTGCCAGCAGCTTGGTGGGACAGGGGATCAATGAGCAGTTCTTC CASSLVGQGINEQFF
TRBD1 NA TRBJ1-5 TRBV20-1 TGCAGTGCTACCGGGACAGCCAATCAGCCCCAGCATTTT CSATGTANQPQHF
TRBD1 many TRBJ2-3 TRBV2 TGTGCCAGCACCTTTGACAGGGGGTTAAATACGCAGTATTTT CASTFDRGLNTQYF
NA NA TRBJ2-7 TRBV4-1 TGCGCCAGCAGCCAAATCGCAGCAGCCTACGAGCAGTACTTC CASSQIAAAYEQYF
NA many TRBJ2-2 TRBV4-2 TGTGCCAGCAGCCAATCTTCGGTGGACACCGGGGAGCTGTTTTTT CASSQSSVDTGELFF
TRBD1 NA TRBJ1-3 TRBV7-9 TGTGCCAGCAGCTTACCAGGGGGCGGGACGGAGTATAAGGCCCGAAACACCATATATTTT CASSLPGGGTEYKARNTIYF
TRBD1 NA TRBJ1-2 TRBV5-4 TGTGCCAGCAACGGAGGGACGGGGTGGACAGGGAAGGACTATGGCTACACCTTC CASNGGTGWTGKDYGYTF
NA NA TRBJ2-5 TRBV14 TGTGCCAGCAGCCCCCTAGGGGGGGTAGGTACGGAGACCCAGTACTTC CASSPLGGVGTETQYF
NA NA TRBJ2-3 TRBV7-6 TGTGCCAGCAGCTCCAGACTAGGGGCAGATACGCAGTATTTT CASSSRLGADTQYF
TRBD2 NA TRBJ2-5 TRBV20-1 TGCAGTGCTAGCCCCCCCCAAGCGGGGGATCAAGAGACCCAGTACTTC CSASPPQAGDQETQYF
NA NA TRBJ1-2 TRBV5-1 TGTGCCAGCAGCTTGGCCGAAAGTAACTATGGCTACACCTTC CASSLAESNYGYTF
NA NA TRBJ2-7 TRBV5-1 TGCGCCAGCAGGGGACAAGACGATAAACACTACGAGCAGTACTTC CASRGQDDKHYEQYF
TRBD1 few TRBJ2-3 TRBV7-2 TGTGCCAGCAGCTCGGACAGGGGAACAGATACGCAGTATTTT CASSSDRGTDTQYF
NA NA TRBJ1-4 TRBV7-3 TGTGCCAGCAGCTTAACGGCACAGGGCGAACTGTTTTTT CASSLTAQGELFF
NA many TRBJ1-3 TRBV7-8 TGTGCCAGCAGCTTAGAGGCTGCTGGAAACACCATATATTTT CASSLEAAGNTIYF
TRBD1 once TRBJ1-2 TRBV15 TGTGCCACCAGCCCCGGGACAGGGACATCTAACTATGGCTACACCTTC CATSPGTGTSNYGYTF
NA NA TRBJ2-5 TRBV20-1 TGCGGTGCTAAGGTCGCGCGGCGGGCCCTGTGGGAGACCCAGTACTTC CGAKVARRALWETQYF
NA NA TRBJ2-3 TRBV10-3 TGTGCCATCAGTGGGCGGACCACAGATACGCAGTATTTT CAISGRTTDTQYF
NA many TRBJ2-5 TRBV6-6 TGTGCCAGCAGTCACATATGGGGGCAAGAGACCCAGTACTTC CASSHIWGQETQYF
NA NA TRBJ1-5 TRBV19 TGTGCCAGCAGACAGAGTTCGATCAATCAGCCCCAGCATTTT CASRQSSINQPQHF
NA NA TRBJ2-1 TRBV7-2 TGTGCCAGCAGCCAGTTGACTACCACGGAGCAGTTCTTC CASSQLTTTEQFF
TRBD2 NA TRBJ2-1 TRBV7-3 TGTGCCAGCAGCTTGTATGAGCGGGAGCCCCATGAGCAGTTCTTC CASSLYEREPHEQFF
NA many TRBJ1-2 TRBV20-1 TGCAGTGCTAGAGATTCGGATGGCTACACCTTC CSARDSDGYTF
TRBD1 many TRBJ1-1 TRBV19 TGTGCCAGTAGTTTCGGACAGGGGAACACTGAAGCTTTCTTT CASSFGQGNTEAFF
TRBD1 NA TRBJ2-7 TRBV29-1 TGCAGCGTCCACAGGGGGAACTACGAGCAGTACTTC CSVHRGNYEQYF
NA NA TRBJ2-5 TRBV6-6 TGTGCCAGCAGTTGGCCGGGCCGGGAGACCCAGTACTTC CASSWPGRETQYF
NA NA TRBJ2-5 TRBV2 TGTGCCAGCAGTGATCCCCTAGAGACAGGTGAGACCCAGTACTTC CASSDPLETGETQYF
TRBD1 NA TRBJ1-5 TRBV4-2 TGTGCCAGCAGCTGGAACAGGGGAAGTCAGCCCCAGCATTTT CASSWNRGSQPQHF
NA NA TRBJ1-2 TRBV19 TGTGCCAGTAGTATAGATACTAACTATGGCTACACCTTC CASSIDTNYGYTF
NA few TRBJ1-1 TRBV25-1 TGTGCCAGCAGTGACGACAGATTCTACACTGAAGCTTTCTTT CASSDDRFYTEAFF
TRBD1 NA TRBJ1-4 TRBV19 TGTGCCAGTAGTCCAGGGGGCGCACGGGAAAAACTGTTTTTT CASSPGGAREKLFF
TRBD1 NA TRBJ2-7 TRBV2 TGTGCCAGCAGCGACAGGGGGCGCCTTATATACGAGCAGTACTTC CASSDRGRLIYEQYF
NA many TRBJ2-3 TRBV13 TGTGCCAGCAGCTTAACCGGCAGCTACACAGATACGCAGTATTTT CASSLTGSYTDTQYF
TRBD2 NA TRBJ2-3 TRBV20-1 TGCAGTGCTCGGACTAGCGGGGGCCCAGATACGCAGTATTTT CSARTSGGPDTQYF
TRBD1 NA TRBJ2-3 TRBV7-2 TGTGCCAGCAGCTCCACAGGGGGCTATCGTCCAGATACGCAGTATTTT CASSSTGGYRPDTQYF
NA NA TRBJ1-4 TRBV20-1 TGCAGTGCTAGTCGGGAAGTTATAGGGAGGGAAAAACTGTTTTTT CSASREVIGREKLFF
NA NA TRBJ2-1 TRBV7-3 TGTGCCAGCAGCCAGGGGCGGGGGATTACCTATGAGCAGTTCTTC CASSQGRGITYEQFF
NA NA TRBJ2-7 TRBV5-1 TGCGCCAGCAGCTTGGGGACGGGTCTCTCCTACGAGCAGTACTTC CASSLGTGLSYEQYF
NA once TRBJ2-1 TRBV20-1 TGCGCATCCGGACTATACTACAATGAGCAGTTCTTC CASGLYYNEQFF
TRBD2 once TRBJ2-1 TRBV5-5 TGCGCCAGCAGCTTGGGGAGGGATGAGCAGTTCTTC CASSLGRDEQFF
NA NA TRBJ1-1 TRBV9 TGTGCCAGCAGCGTAAGCTTGAACACTGAAGCTTTCTTT CASSVSLNTEAFF
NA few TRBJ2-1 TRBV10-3 TGTGCCACCCGATCCGAGTACAATGAGCAGTTCTTC CATRSEYNEQFF
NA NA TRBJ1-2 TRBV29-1 TGCAGCGTTGGGGGGGGAAACTATGGCTACACCTTC CSVGGGNYGYTF
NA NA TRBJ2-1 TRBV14 TGTGCCAGCAGCCAATCGGAAAGGACCCTCGGGAGAACCTACAATGAGCAGTTCTTC CASSQSERTLGRTYNEQFF
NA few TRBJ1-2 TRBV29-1 TGCAGCGTTGCCCAGAACGACTATGGCTACACCTTC CSVAQNDYGYTF
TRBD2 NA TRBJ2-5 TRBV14 TGTGCCACCAGTGATCCTGGGACTAGCGGGAGTGGGGCCCAGTACTTC CATSDPGTSGSGAQYF